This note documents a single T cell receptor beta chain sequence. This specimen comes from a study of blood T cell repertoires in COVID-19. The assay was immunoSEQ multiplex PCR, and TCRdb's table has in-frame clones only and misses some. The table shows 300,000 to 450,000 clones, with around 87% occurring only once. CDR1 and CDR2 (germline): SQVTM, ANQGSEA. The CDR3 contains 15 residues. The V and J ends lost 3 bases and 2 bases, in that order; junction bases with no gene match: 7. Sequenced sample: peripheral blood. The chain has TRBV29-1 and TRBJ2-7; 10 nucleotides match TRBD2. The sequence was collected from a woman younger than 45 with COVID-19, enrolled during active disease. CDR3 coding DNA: TGCAGCGTTGATGGGCTAGCGGGAGATGCCTACGAGCAGTACTTC. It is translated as CSVDGLAGDAYEQYF.